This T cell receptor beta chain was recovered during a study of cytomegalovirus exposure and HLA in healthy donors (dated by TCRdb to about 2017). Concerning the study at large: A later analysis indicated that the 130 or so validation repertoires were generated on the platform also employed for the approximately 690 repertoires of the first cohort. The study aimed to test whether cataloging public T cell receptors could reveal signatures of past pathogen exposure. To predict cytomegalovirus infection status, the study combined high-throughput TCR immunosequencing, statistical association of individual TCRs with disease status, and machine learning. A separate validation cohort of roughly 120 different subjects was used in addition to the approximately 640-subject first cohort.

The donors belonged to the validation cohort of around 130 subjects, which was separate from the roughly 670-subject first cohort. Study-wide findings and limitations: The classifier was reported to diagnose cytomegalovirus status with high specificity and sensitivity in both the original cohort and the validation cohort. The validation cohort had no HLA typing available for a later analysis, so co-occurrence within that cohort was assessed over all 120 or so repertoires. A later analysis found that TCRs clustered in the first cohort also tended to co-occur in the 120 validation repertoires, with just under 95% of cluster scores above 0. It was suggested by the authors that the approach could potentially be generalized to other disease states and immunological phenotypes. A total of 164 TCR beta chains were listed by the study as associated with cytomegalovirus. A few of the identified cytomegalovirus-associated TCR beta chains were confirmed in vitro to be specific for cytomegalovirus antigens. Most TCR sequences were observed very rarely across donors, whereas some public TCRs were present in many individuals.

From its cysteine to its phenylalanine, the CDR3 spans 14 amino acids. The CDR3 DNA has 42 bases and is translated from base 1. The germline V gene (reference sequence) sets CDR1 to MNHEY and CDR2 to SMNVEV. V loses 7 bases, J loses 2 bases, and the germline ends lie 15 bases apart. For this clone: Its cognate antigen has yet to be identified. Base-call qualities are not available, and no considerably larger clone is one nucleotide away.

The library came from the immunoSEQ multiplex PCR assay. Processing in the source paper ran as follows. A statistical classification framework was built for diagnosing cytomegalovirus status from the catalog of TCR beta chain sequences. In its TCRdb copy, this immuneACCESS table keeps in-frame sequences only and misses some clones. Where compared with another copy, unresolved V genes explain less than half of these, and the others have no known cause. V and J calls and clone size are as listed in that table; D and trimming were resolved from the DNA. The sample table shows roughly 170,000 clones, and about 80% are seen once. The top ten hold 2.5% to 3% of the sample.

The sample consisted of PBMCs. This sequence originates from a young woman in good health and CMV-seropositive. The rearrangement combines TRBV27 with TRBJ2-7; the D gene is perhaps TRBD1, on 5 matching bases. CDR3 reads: CASTTGAGPYEQYF. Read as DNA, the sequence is TGTGCCAGCACCACTGGGGCAGGCCCCTACGAGCAGTACTTC.